Listed here are 8 T cell receptor beta chains from one sample, sequenced in a study of cytotoxic CD8 clonotypes in ibrutinib-treated CLL. TCRdb keeps only in-frame clones here, not all; method: immunoSEQ multiplex PCR. The sample has 200,000 to 250,000 clones, approximately 75% seen once. The sample here was PBMCs, taken after 12 months of ibrutinib treatment. The receptors originated from a human donor with chronic lymphocytic leukemia.

The chain has TRBV29-1 and TRBJ1-2; D unresolved. Trimming removed 0 bases at V and 3 bases at J, with 11 bases between. From germline, CDR1 is SQVTM and CDR2 ANQGSEA. This CDR3 region has 14 residues. CDR3 DNA: TGCAGCGTTGAAGAGAGGGCCTTCCACTATGGCTACACCTTC. Residues: CSVEERAFHYGYTF. Using reference TRBV29-1 and TRBJ1-2 for the parts outside the CDR3, the full variable domain is SAVISQKPSRDICQRGTSLTIQCQVDSQVTMMFWYRQQPGQSLTLIATANQGSEATYESGFVIDKFPISRPNLTFSTLTVSNMSPEDSSIYLCSVEERAFHYGYTFGSGTRLTVV.

The chain links TRBV4-1 to TRBJ1-3; D is ambiguous. Germline V lookup: CDR1 MGHRA, CDR2 YSYEKL. V was clipped by 6 bases and J by 0 bases, with 3 bases between them. The CDR3 extends over 12 amino acids. The CDR3 reads CASRGSGNTIYF. The CDR3 nucleotides are TGCGCCAGCAGGGGCTCTGGAAACACCATATATTTT.

The chain couples TRBV28 to TRBJ2-1; TRBD2 agrees at 10 bases. The germline CDR1 and CDR2 sequences are MDHEN and SYDVKM. The CDR3 totals 22 residues. J gave up 4 bases and V 3 bases, and 24 bases lay outside the gene matches. CDR3 DNA sequence: TGTGCCAGCAGTTTGAGTTTTTATATTTGGCTAGCGGGAGCAGGGAGATACAATGAGCAGTTCTTC. It is translated as CASSLSFYIWLAGAGRYNEQFF.

The J gene is TRBJ1-1, the V gene TRBV5-6, with 8 bases lining up with TRBD1. Germline-derived CDR1 and CDR2 are SGHDT and YYEEEE. The J segment lost 6 bases and the V segment lost 2 bases, leaving 6 bases of the junction unmatched. This CDR3 region has 14 residues. CDR3 nucleotides: TGTGCCAGCAGCTTAGGACAGGGTTATCCTGAAGCTTTCTTT. This encodes CASSLGQGYPEAFF.

The chain employs TRBV18 and TRBJ1-2; TRBD1 aligns across 11 bases. Trimming at V came to 6 bases and at J to 4 bases, leaving 7 bases not matched to a gene. This CDR3 spans 15 amino acids. Germline loops: CDR1 KGHSH, CDR2 LQKENI. This CDR3 is CASSPGQGAAYGYTF. DNA of the CDR3: TGTGCCAGCTCCCCTGGACAGGGGGCCGCCTATGGCTACACCTTC. Full variable domain (remainder filled in from reference TRBV18 and TRBJ1-2): NAGVMQNPRHLVRRRGQEARLRCSPMKGHSHVYWYRQLPEEGLKFMVYLQKENIIDESGMPKERFSAEFPKEGPSILRIQQVVRGDSAAYFCASSPGQGAAYGYTFGSGTRLTVV.

This clone was seen only a few times. The CDR3 here is CASSVPDYEQFF. The CDR3 coding sequence is TGTGCCAGCAGCGTCCCGGACTATGAGCAGTTCTTC. The chain employs TRBV9 and TRBJ2-1, with TRBD2 as a possible D gene (5 bases). This CDR3 region has 12 residues. Trimming removed 2 bases at V and 8 bases at J, with 8 bases between. Germline V CDR1 and CDR2: SGDLS, YYNGEE.

The table lists this clone with a few counts. The genes are TRBV27 and TRBJ2-5; perhaps TRBD2 as D (6 bases). The germline CDR1 and CDR2 sequences are MNHEY and SMNVEV (reference sequence). Trimming took off 2 bases at V and 2 bases at J, with 6 bases between the two ends. The CDR3 is 13 residues long. CDR3 region: CASSLLAQETQYF. CDR3 DNA: TGTGCCAGCAGTTTACTAGCGCAAGAGACCCAGTACTTC.

The chain employs TRBV29-1 and TRBJ1-1; a weak D match, TRBD1 (5 bases). Trimming shortened V by 4 bases and J by 5 bases, and 20 bases separated the two germline ends. CDR1 and CDR2 (germline): SQVTM, ANQGSEA. CDR3 length: 15 amino acids. DNA of the CDR3: TGCAGCGTTGCGAGCCCCATTCGCAGGGAAACTGAAGCTTTCTTT. This gives the protein CSVASPIRRETEAFF.